This TCR beta chain was sequenced during a study of T cells after yellow fever vaccination. Study results and caveats: The booster response re-showed most primary clones: 96% CD4, approximately 90% CD8. High-abundance clonotypes from the bulk population could contaminate FACS-sorted repertoires.

V was clipped by 0 bases and J by 10 bases; unmatched bases: 6. The CDR3 has 16 residues. Germline V gene data show CDR1 as LGHNA and CDR2 as YSLEER. Each CDR3 protein is one row after TCRdb ran MiXCR on the 5' RACE reads. The repertoire consists of about 240,000 distinct CDR3 sequences, with less than 8.5% occurring once and the leading ten covering 0.85%. This clonotype has only a few counts. Its antigen is undetermined. The V gene is TRBV4-3, the J gene TRBJ2-1; 13 bases map to TRBD2. This TCR was sampled from a young man who received the YFV17D yellow fever vaccine. Sequencing used CD4+ T cells sorted from PBMCs, obtained 15 days after the yellow fever booster vaccination. As DNA, the CDR3 is TGCGCCAGCAGCCAAGAACTAGCGGGAGGGGTGAGCGAGCAGTTCTTC. The encoded protein is CASSQELAGGVSEQFF.